This T cell receptor beta chain is from a study of blood T cell repertoires in COVID-19 (dated by TCRdb to 2019 to 2021). Concerning the study at large: Samples covering the acute and convalescent phases of COVID-19 were provided by collaborators in the United States, Italy and Spain. The prospective study material was composed of cDNA or gDNA derived from T cells, B-cell-depleted T cells, or PBMCs. Deeply sampled blood TCRbeta repertoires from subjects exposed to, actively infected with, or recovered from COVID-19 were included in the dataset. The repertoires were released in a freely available public database intended as a resource for research on the immune response to SARS-CoV-2. Samples came from the ongoing ImmuneRACE study (first 160 participants) plus 1,254 subjects from 6 global collaborators. Nearly every sample came with metadata listing a de-identified subject ID, COVID-19 status, age in years and sex. Where available, HLA class I and class II types were taken from metadata supplied by the sample provider and were not determined by assay-based typing.

The investigation overall reported the following: How much clinical and demographic metadata was included differed by source and by participant, and the metadata was provided uncurated.

TCRbeta CDR3 regions were amplified from genomic DNA using the immunoSEQ Assay, a bias-controlled multiplex PCR. Turning to the authors' computational methods: Nucleated cell counts per sample were estimated from amplification of reference gene primers within the assay. Sequence reads were collapsed and filtered to measure the absolute abundance of every unique TCRbeta CDR3 rearrangement. For each sample, productive Simpson clonality was calculated as the square root of Simpson's diversity index over productive rearrangements. TCRdb mirrors the immuneACCESS table, restricted to in-frame sequences. Some clones are absent from its copies; in checked studies, under half trace to an unresolved V gene, and the reason for the others is unknown. V and J calls plus clone size are reproduced from that table; the DNA served to infer D and trimming. This sample has about 20,000 clones in its table, and 80% to 95% of those were observed once. The ten largest clones capture about 4% of the sample.

Whole blood was collected in K2EDTA tubes by collaborating institutions according to the institutions' own protocols. Collaborator samples were shipped for TCRbeta analysis as frozen whole blood, isolated PBMCs, or DNA extracted from either sample type. CDR1 and CDR2, looked up from the germline V gene, are SGHAT and FQNNGV. Relative to germline, V is missing 0 bases and J is missing 2 bases, with 6 bases of the junction outside any gene match. Including the terminal cysteine and phenylalanine, the CDR3 comprises 19 residues. Only the CDR3 region is kept as DNA, spanning 57 bases read in frame from base 1. Concerning this clone: No antigen is known for it. No qualities accompany the bases; no much larger clone lies one base away.

Rearrangement joined TRBV11-2 to TRBJ2-2; 13 bases in the middle match TRBD2. The sequenced sample consisted of peripheral blood. This TCR was recovered from a woman aged 45-65 years with active COVID-19. CDR3 loop: CASSLDRAGLAGNTGELFF. The bases read TGTGCCAGCAGCTTAGATCGGGCGGGACTAGCGGGAAACACCGGGGAGCTGTTTTTT.